Detailed here is one T cell receptor (beta chain). What it binds is not known. V trimming: 1 base; J trimming: 4 bases; junction bases outside the gene matches: 7. CDR1 and CDR2 from the germline V gene are SGHTA and FQGNSA. The CDR3 extends over 17 amino acids. These data come from a study of cytomegalovirus exposure and HLA in healthy donors. Study-level findings and limits: Reported findings show TCR beta sequences accurately forecast HLA-A and HLA-B alleles in most subjects. In a later analysis, DRB1 alleles had the most associated TCRs; HLA-C alleles the fewest.

PCR primers comprised 60 Vbeta and 13 Jbeta primers. Here immunoSEQ multiplex PCR was the method, and the copy in TCRdb shows in-frame clones only, minus some. In total, the table holds over 110,000 clones. The J gene is TRBJ1-5, the V gene TRBV7-2; 10 nucleotides align to TRBD1. This TCR was recovered from a male donor in good health and CMV-seronegative. The specimen sequenced was PBMCs. The CDR3 DNA reads as TGTGCCAGCAGCTTAGGGGGACAGGGGTTTGGGAATCAGCCCCAGCATTTT. This gives the protein CASSLGGQGFGNQPQHF.